The 14 T cell receptor beta chains below were found in one sample sequenced in a study of early T cells in non-severe SARS-CoV-2 infection. TCRdb analysed the 5' RACE reads with MiXCR anew, one entry per CDR3 protein. The sample holds about 88,000 distinct CDR3 sequences, 14% to 15% seen once. The specimen sequenced was whole blood. The receptors were sampled from an adult who was a healthcare worker with PCR-confirmed SARS-CoV-2 infection or an uninfected control (not recorded which).

The genes are TRBV2 and TRBJ2-1; 11 positions agree with TRBD2. V shed 4 bases and J 7 bases; nucleotides not matched to a gene: 9. This CDR3 is built from 16 residues. Germline lookup yields CDR1 SNHLY and CDR2 FYNNEI. The CDR3 DNA reads TGTGCCAGCAGTGCCCTCCTAGCGGGAGGAATGAATGAGCAGTTCTTC. As protein: CASSALLAGGMNEQFF.

The chain recombines TRBV11-2 with TRBJ1-3, with D perhaps matching TRBD1 (6 bases). The germline CDR1 and CDR2 sequences are SGHAT and FQNNGV. This CDR3 comprises 13 residues. V lost 5 bases and J 8 bases, leaving 13 bases between the germline ends. The CDR3 protein is CASSLVGGDTIYF. The CDR3, as DNA: TGTGCCAGCAGCCTCGTAGGGGGAGACACCATATATTTT.

This clonotype was picked up a small number of times. This chain links TRBV10-3 with TRBJ2-3; TRBD1 matches at 7 bases. The CDR3 sequence is 15 residues long. Trimming cost V 0 bases and J 2 bases; bases outside gene matches: 2. Germline V CDR1 and CDR2: ENHRY, SYGVKD. DNA of the CDR3: TGTGCCATCAGTGAGTCGGGACAGCTCACAGATACGCAGTATTTT. Its translation is CAISESGQLTDTQYF.

The chain has TRBV4-1 and TRBJ2-6; no clear D gene. V was pared by 0 bases and J by 0 bases, with 6 bases between. Per the germline V gene, CDR1 is MGHRA and CDR2 is YSYEKL. The CDR3 sequence is 16 residues long. CDR3 sequence (DNA): TGCGCCAGCAGCCAAGACAGGAGCTCTGGGGCCAACGTCCTGACTTTC. This codes for CASSQDRSSGANVLTF.

This clonotype was seen at least ten times. V and J are TRBV7-9 and TRBJ2-7; TRBD2 aligns across 7 bases. Germline CDR1 SEHNR, CDR2 FQNEAQ (reference sequence). The junction had 4 bases not matched to a gene; V was cut back by 6 bases and J by 5 bases. The CDR3 contains 12 residues. The CDR3 loop is CASSLGGDEQYF. The CDR3 nucleotides read TGTGCCAGCAGTTTGGGGGGGGACGAGCAGTACTTC.

The gene calls are TRBV5-1 and TRBJ2-7; TRBD2 matches at 13 bases. Germline V gene lookup returns CDR1 SGHRS and CDR2 YFSETQ. V lost 4 bases and J lost 4; bases outside the gene matches: 8. The CDR3 is 16 residues long. The CDR3 bases are TGCGCCAGCAGCGGGAGGACTAGCGGGAGTCGATACGAGCAGTACTTC. Encoded protein: CASSGRTSGSRYEQYF.

The chain couples TRBV7-2 to TRBJ2-1; tentative D call: TRBD2 (5 bases). Germline V lookup: CDR1 SGHTA, CDR2 FQGNSA. V lost 3 bases and J 10 bases, leaving 13 bases between the germline ends. CDR3 length equals 13 residues. CDR3 sequence: CASSFGLSREQFF. The CDR3 nucleotides are TGTGCCAGCAGCTTTGGACTGTCTCGCGAGCAGTTCTTC.

The chain recombines TRBV11-3 with TRBJ1-1; D call uncertain. Trimming cost V 4 bases and J 6 bases, with 15 bases left between them. The CDR3 is 14 residues long. In germline, CDR1 is SGHNT, CDR2 YENEEA. CDR3 sequence (DNA): TGTGCCAGCAGCTCCCTACCCGGCCTACCTGAAGCTTTCTTT. Translated, it gives CASSSLPGLPEAFF.

This clonotype was seen more than once but under ten times. This chain connects TRBV28 to TRBJ2-1; tentative D call: TRBD2 (5 bases). The V gene lost 6 bases and the J gene lost 8 bases, with 8 bases spanning the gap. The CDR3 has 11 residues. From germline, CDR1 is MDHEN and CDR2 SYDVKM. DNA of the CDR3: TGTGCCAGCAGCCAGGAGGATGAGCAGTTCTTC. This sequence encodes CASSQEDEQFF. Filled out from reference TRBV28 and TRBJ2-1, the complete variable domain reads DVKVTQSSRYLVKRTGEKVFLECVQDMDHENMFWYRQDPGLGLRLIYFSYDVKMKEKGDIPEGYSVSREKKERFSLILESASTNQTSMYLCASSQEDEQFFGPGTRLTVL.

This chain connects TRBV7-2 to TRBJ2-2; 8 bases line up with TRBD2. This CDR3 contains 16 residues. Per germline, CDR1 SGHTA and CDR2 FQGNSA. With 5 bases clipped from V and 3 bases from J, the junction kept 8 bases outside the gene matches. In nucleotides, the CDR3 is TGTGCCAGCAGCGTACGAGCGGGGGCCTACACCGGGGAGCTGTTTTTT. It codes for CASSVRAGAYTGELFF.

A few counts support this clonotype. The genes are TRBV11-2 and TRBJ2-7; D is unresolved. The CDR3 is 13 residues long. Germline-derived CDR1 and CDR2 are SGHAT and FQNNGV. Trimming left V 4 bases short and J 2 bases short, with 9 bases between. CDR3 sequence: CASSSDNTYEQYF. DNA of the CDR3: TGTGCCAGCAGCTCTGACAACACCTACGAGCAGTACTTC.

The chain recombines TRBV12-3 or TRBV12-4 with TRBJ2-5; tentative D call: TRBD2 (5 bases). Trimming pared 3 bases from V and 0 bases from J, leaving 8 bases between. The CDR3 extends over 14 amino acids. The CDR3 region is CASSLKTNQETQYF. As DNA, the CDR3 is TGTGCCAGCAGTTTGAAGACTAACCAAGAGACCCAGTACTTC.

The chain has TRBV2 and TRBJ2-1; 11 nucleotides match TRBD1. The CDR3 is 14 amino acids. Germline CDR1 reads SNHLY; CDR2 reads FYNNEI. The V and J ends lost 3 bases and 8 bases, in that order; junction bases with no gene match: 3. CDR3 protein: CASSEDRGRDEQFF. CDR3 nucleotides: TGTGCCAGCAGTGAGGACAGGGGGCGCGATGAGCAGTTCTTC.

The chain uses TRBV20-1 and TRBJ2-1, with 9 bases aligning to TRBD2. Trimming at V came to 0 bases and at J to 8 bases, leaving 14 bases not matched to a gene. Germline CDR1 is DFQATT and CDR2 is SNEGSKA (reference sequence). The length of the CDR3 is 17 residues. The CDR3 region has the DNA TGCAGTGCTAGAGATTGGGCTAGCGGGATTTCTGTCGATGAGCAGTTCTTC. It encodes CSARDWASGISVDEQFF.